A single sample gave rise to the 14 T cell receptor beta chains below, sequenced in a study of T-cell memory formation after mild COVID-19. TCRdb re-called the 5' RACE reads with MiXCR, one entry per CDR3 protein. The sample consists of roughly 600,000 distinct CDR3 sequences, roughly 18% of them appearing once. Sequenced sample: PBMCs or a T cell subset sorted from them (not recorded which). These receptors all stem from an adult woman who had mild COVID-19 (a few samples of this study predate the infection). Cell type and time point are not known.

This chain links TRBV4-3 with TRBJ2-7, with D unclear. Germline V gene lookup returns CDR1 LGHNA and CDR2 YSLEER. The V end was cut by 4 bases, the J end by 11 bases, with 15 bases between. CDR3 length equals 12 residues. The chain's CDR3 is CASSRLGIGEYF. CDR3 in DNA: TGCGCCAGCAGCCGGCTTGGGATCGGAGAGTACTTC.

The chain couples TRBV6-4 to TRBJ1-6; D possibly corresponds to TRBD1 (6 bases). V was pared by 5 bases and J by 3 bases, with 8 bases between. Germline CDR1 reads MRHNA; CDR2 reads SNTAGT. CDR3 length: 14 amino acids. The CDR3 bases are TGTGCCAGCAGTACGGACAGCTATAATTCACCCCTCCACTTT. Its translation is CASSTDSYNSPLHF.

DNA for the CDR3: TGTGCCAGCAGTTTTGGAGGGGCCACTAACTATGGCTACACCTTC. As protein: CASSFGGATNYGYTF. This chain joins TRBV12-3 or TRBV12-4 and TRBJ1-2; maybe TRBD1 (5 bases). V was trimmed by 3 bases and J by 0 bases, leaving 11 bases between them. The CDR3 length is 15 residues.

The chain combines TRBV7-3 with TRBJ1-1, with D tentatively TRBD1 (5 bases). The CDR3 length is 16 residues. Germline CDR1 SGHTA, CDR2 FQGTGA. Between the trimmed V and J ends, which lost 5 bases and 2 bases, there was a span of 18 bases. This chain's CDR3 is CASSAYNRRDNTEAFF. The CDR3 DNA reads as TGTGCCAGCAGCGCGTATAACAGGAGGGACAACACTGAAGCTTTCTTT.

This clonotype was seen only a few times. V gene TRBV30 combines with J gene TRBJ2-1; D is uncertain. The CDR3 has 15 amino acids. Germline values: CDR1 GTSNPN, CDR2 SVGIG (reference sequence). V was pared by 2 bases and J by 0 bases, with 11 bases between. The CDR3 here is CAWSLDFSSYNEQFF. The CDR3 nucleotides are TGTGCCTGGAGTTTAGACTTCTCCTCCTACAATGAGCAGTTCTTC.

The table lists this clonotype with a count of one. The chain employs TRBV24-1 and TRBJ2-2; no clear D gene. The V and J ends lost 3 bases and 4 bases respectively, with 11 bases between them. The CDR3 is 15 residues long. Looked up from germline, CDR1 is KGHDR and CDR2 is SFDVKD. The CDR3 bases are TGTGCCACCAGTGATCCCCTGACCCCCACCGGGGAGCTGTTTTTT. Its translation is CATSDPLTPTGELFF.

This clonotype has a handful of counts. The chain recombines TRBV6-2 or TRBV6-3 with TRBJ1-5; possible D gene TRBD1, 5 bases. V was shortened by 2 bases and J by 2 bases, with 16 bases between the two germline ends. The CDR3 has 17 amino acids. CDR1 MNHEY and CDR2 SVGEGT come from the germline V gene. Here the CDR3 DNA reads TGTGCCAGCAGTTACCGGGGGATCGGGGATCGCAATCAGCCCCAGCATTTT. Protein product: CASSYRGIGDRNQPQHF.

The V call is TRBV20-1, the J call TRBJ2-7; D is perhaps TRBD1 (5 bases). Deletions cut 6 bases from V and 1 base from J, with 13 bases between. This CDR3 region has 13 residues. CDR1 is DFQATT, CDR2 SNEGSKA, per germline (reference sequence). The CDR3 reads CSATRETSYEQYF. The CDR3 DNA follows: TGCAGTGCCACCAGGGAAACGTCCTACGAGCAGTACTTC.

The genes are TRBV7-8 and TRBJ2-2; a possible D gene is TRBD2 (6 bases). V was shortened by 4 bases and J by 4 bases, with 13 bases between the two germline ends. The CDR3 runs 15 residues. In germline, CDR1 is SGHVS, CDR2 FQNEAQ. The CDR3 loop is CASSSLAWGTGELFF. The DNA of the CDR3 is TGTGCCAGCAGCTCCCTAGCGTGGGGCACCGGGGAGCTGTTTTTT.

This clonotype was seen a handful of times. The chain carries TRBV5-1 and TRBJ2-2; TRBD2 agrees at 7 bases. With 3 bases clipped from V and 1 base from J, the junction kept 3 bases outside the gene matches. The CDR3 covers 15 residues. The germline V gene has CDR1 SGHRS and CDR2 YFSETQ. The CDR3 DNA follows: TGCGCCAGCAGCTCGACTAGCAGGAACACCGGGGAGCTGTTTTTT. It translates to CASSSTSRNTGELFF.

This clonotype occurred a few times. This chain connects TRBV12-3 or TRBV12-4 to TRBJ1-3; D is unresolved. The CDR3 has 12 amino acids. Trimming took 4 bases from V and 4 from J, leaving 5 bases between them. This CDR3 reads CASSYRGNTIYF. The CDR3 nucleotides are TGTGCCAGCAGTTACCGGGGAAACACCATATATTTT.

This clonotype was seen a handful of times. V usage is TRBV9 and J usage is TRBJ2-3; no clear D gene. The CDR3 has 12 amino acids. Germline V lookup: CDR1 SGDLS, CDR2 YYNGEE. The ends were cut back, 3 bases at V and 8 bases at J, with 10 bases in the middle. In DNA form, the CDR3 reads TGTGCCAGCAGCGAGAATCCACCTACGCAGTATTTT. This translates into CASSENPPTQYF.

This clonotype was counted between two and nine times. This sequence joins TRBV27 and TRBJ1-4; TRBD1 matches at 8 bases. The germline V gene encodes CDR1 MNHEY and CDR2 SMNVEV (reference sequence). The V and J ends lost 6 bases and 5 bases, in that order; junction bases with no gene match: 8. The CDR3 has 15 amino acids. In DNA, the CDR3 is TGTGCCAGCAGACGTACCGGGACAGGCAATGAAAAACTGTTTTTT. It is translated as CASRRTGTGNEKLFF.

The V call is TRBV7-3, the J call TRBJ2-2; D uncertain. CDR1 is SGHTA and CDR2 is FQGTGA in the germline V gene. CDR3 length: 13 amino acids. V gave up 4 bases and J gave up 5 bases, with 8 bases separating them. In nucleotides, the CDR3 is TGTGCCAGCAGCTCAAGGGTTACCGGGGAGCTGTTTTTT. Translating gives CASSSRVTGELFF.